This T cell receptor beta chain was retrieved from a study of blood T cell repertoires in COVID-19. Study details: The United States, Italy and Spain were the sources of the acute and convalescent COVID-19 samples. Sample material is recorded as cDNA or gDNA derived from T cells, B-cell-depleted T cells, or PBMCs.

A Seattle source enrolled patients during active infection and followed them longitudinally. Original processing notes: Estimation of nucleated cell counts was performed using reference gene primer amplification. Measured with immunoSEQ multiplex PCR; TCRdb has only the in-frame clones, and not every one. The DNA gave D and trimming, while V, J and clone size come from that table. The table includes 100,000 to 150,000 clones, 92% detected once. Germline lookup yields CDR1 MGHRA and CDR2 YSYEKL. The CDR3 covers 16 residues. The J segment lost 6 bases and the V segment lost 2 bases, leaving 8 bases of the junction unmatched.

Specimen: peripheral blood. The receptor was derived from a man aged 45-60 years with COVID-19, enrolled during active disease. The V call is TRBV4-1, the J call TRBJ2-3, with 10 bases that match TRBD2. The CDR3 DNA sequence: TGCGCCAGCAGCCAACGAACCCTGACTAGCGGGGATACGCAGTATTTT. Protein sequence: CASSQRTLTSGDTQYF.